The rows below give T cell receptor beta chains drawn from one sample of a study of glioma-infiltrating T cells after dendritic cell vaccination. Method: immunoSEQ multiplex PCR; TCRdb's copy keeps in-frame clones and lacks some. This table holds under 70,000 clones, 75% to 85% found once. This material consisted of blood, taken before dendritic cell vaccination. Receptor source: a human donor with glioblastoma. The CDR3 runs from the conserved cysteine through the conserved F or W. The D gene is left open where the match is weak. Expanded clones get a size class; other rows say once, few or many, or leave the size out.

J gene,V gene,clone size,D gene,CDR3 DNA,CDR3 protein
TRBJ2-7,TRBV7-2,once,TRBD1,TGTGCCAGCAGCTTAGACCCGGGACAGGGATCGGCCCTGTACTTC,CASSLDPGQGSALYF
TRBJ2-7,TRBV5-1,NA,NA,TGCGCCAGCAGCTCCGCTCAGGGCGGCGAGCAGTACTTC,CASSSAQGGEQYF
TRBJ2-3,TRBV11-3,NA,NA,TGTGCCAGCAGCACGACAGCCTCCACAGATACGCAGTATTTT,CASSTTASTDTQYF
TRBJ1-2,TRBV28,NA,TRBD1,TGTGCCAGCAGCTTCCAGGGGGCGTTGTATGGCTACACCTTC,CASSFQGALYGYTF
TRBJ1-2,TRBV6-4,NA,NA,TGTGCCAGCAGTGACTCCGCAGGATACACCTTC,CASSDSAGYTF
TRBJ1-4,TRBV5-1,NA,NA,TGCGCCAGCAGCTTGGCGGGGGTAACTAATGAAAAACTGTTTTTT,CASSLAGVTNEKLFF
TRBJ1-1,TRBV4-1,NA,TRBD1,TGCGCCAGCAGCCAGGGACAGGGCGGCACTGAAGCTTTCTTT,CASSQGQGGTEAFF
TRBJ1-3,TRBV2,NA,TRBD1,TGTGCCAGCAGTCTGACAGGGACTGGAAACACCATATATTTT,CASSLTGTGNTIYF
TRBJ2-7,TRBV5-5,NA,NA,TGTGCCAGCAGCCGAGACAGTTTCTCCTACGAGCAGTACTTC,CASSRDSFSYEQYF
TRBJ2-5,TRBV5-4,NA,NA,TGTGCCAGCAGCTTGGCGCGGGCTCGCCAAGAGACCCAGTACTTC,CASSLARARQETQYF
TRBJ1-6,TRBV6-6,NA,TRBD1,TGTGCCAGCATCTTAGCGGGGACAGGGAATTCACCCCTCCACTTT,CASILAGTGNSPLHF
TRBJ2-7,TRBV6-1,NA,NA,TGTGCCAGCAGTGTGGGAGCAGCCTACGAGCAGTACTTC,CASSVGAAYEQYF
TRBJ2-7,TRBV2,NA,TRBD1,TGTGCCAGCTGTACAGGGGGGACATACGAGCAGTACTTC,CASCTGGTYEQYF
TRBJ2-7,TRBV5-5,NA,TRBD1,TGTGCCAGCAGCTTGCTCGGGACAGGGGGCGCCGAGCAGTACTTC,CASSLLGTGGAEQYF
TRBJ1-5,TRBV4-1,once,NA,TGCGCCAGCAGCCAACTCCCCCGGCAGCCCCAGCATTTT,CASSQLPRQPQHF
TRBJ2-7,TRBV27,NA,NA,TGTGCCAGCAGTTTCGGTACAGGGTATGGGTACGAGCAGTACTTC,CASSFGTGYGYEQYF
TRBJ2-5,TRBV7-8,NA,NA,TGTGCCAGCAGCTTCATTTGGGGGGGCGAAGAGACCCAGTACTTC,CASSFIWGGEETQYF
TRBJ1-2,TRBV19,NA,NA,TGTGCCAGTAGTTTCGGGGGGGCGCGGGACTATGGCTACACCTTC,CASSFGGARDYGYTF
TRBJ2-5,TRBV28,NA,TRBD2,TGTGCCAGCAGCTCTAGGGGCTCACTAGCGGGGTACCAAGAGACCCAGTACTTC,CASSSRGSLAGYQETQYF
TRBJ1-2,TRBV7-8,NA,NA,TGTGCCAGCAGCTTCGGCTATGGCTACACCTTC,CASSFGYGYTF
TRBJ1-4,TRBV7-2,NA,NA,TGTGCCAGCAGCTTAAAGGTCAGGGAAAAACTGTTTTTT,CASSLKVREKLFF
TRBJ2-1,TRBV2,NA,TRBD2,TGTGCCAGCAGTGAAGCGGGAGGGTGGAACAATGAGCAGTTCTTC,CASSEAGGWNNEQFF
TRBJ2-5,TRBV5-8,NA,TRBD2,TGTGCCAGCAGCCCTGGGACTAGCGTAGAGACCCAGTACTTC,CASSPGTSVETQYF
TRBJ2-5,TRBV7-9,few,TRBD1,TGTGCCAGCAGCTTGACAGGGGACGTGGAGACCCAGTACTTC,CASSLTGDVETQYF
TRBJ2-5,TRBV6-4,few,NA,TGTGCCAGCAGTCAGGGGCGCGGAGAGACCCAGTACTTC,CASSQGRGETQYF
TRBJ1-5,TRBV27,NA,NA,TGTGCCAGCAGGCCAGGGGTGGTTAGCAATCAGCCCCAGCATTTT,CASRPGVVSNQPQHF
TRBJ1-6,TRBV21-1,NA,NA,TGTGCCAGCACCAGATGGACAGCTGACTATAATTCACCCCTCCACTTT,CASTRWTADYNSPLHF